Below, 14 T cell receptor beta chains from the same sample are listed, as sequenced in a study of T cell changes during pregnancy in multiple sclerosis. Method: immunoSEQ multiplex PCR; TCRdb's copy keeps in-frame clones and lacks some. The sample lists just over 90,000 clones, about nine tenths occurring once. The sample was peripheral blood, taken after pregnancy. The receptors come from a female donor in good health, enrolled as a control in a pregnancy study.

The rearrangement uses TRBV4-3 and TRBJ1-2; 8 bases agree with TRBD1. Germline values: CDR1 LGHNA, CDR2 YSLEER. V lost 3 bases and J lost 13; bases outside the gene matches: 7. The CDR3 totals 12 residues. This chain's CDR3 is CASSHGQGGCTF. The CDR3, as DNA: TGCGCCAGCAGCCACGGACAGGGAGGGTGCACCTTC.

This chain uses TRBV5-6 with TRBJ1-6, with D hard to call. The CDR3 contains 14 residues. Deletions cut 5 bases from V and 4 bases from J, with 10 bases between. Per the germline V gene, CDR1 is SGHDT and CDR2 is YYEEEE. CDR3 sequence: CASRPRGYNSPLHF. The CDR3 nucleotides are TGTGCCAGCAGACCTCGGGGATATAATTCACCCCTCCACTTT.

Written as DNA, the CDR3 is TGTGCCAGCAGCTTATTCGCCGGGGAGCTGTTTTTT. It yields the protein CASSLFAGELFF. This chain links TRBV7-2 with TRBJ2-2; D is unresolved. V was pared by 2 bases and J by 6 bases, with 4 bases between. This CDR3 has 12 residues. The germline V gene has CDR1 SGHTA and CDR2 FQGNSA.

The rearrangement uses TRBV27 and TRBJ1-2, with D possibly matching TRBD1 (6 bases). The V end lost 0 bases, the J end lost 3 bases, and 8 bases lay between the germline ends. Per the germline V gene, CDR1 is MNHEY and CDR2 is SMNVEV (reference sequence). There are 14 residues in the CDR3. This CDR3 reads CASSLSYRDYGYTF. In DNA form, the CDR3 reads TGTGCCAGCAGTTTATCGTACAGGGACTATGGCTACACCTTC.

The V and J genes are TRBV7-9 and TRBJ1-2; a weak D match, TRBD1 (6 bases). Trimming left V 5 bases short and J 2 bases short, with 15 bases between. Per germline, CDR1 SEHNR and CDR2 FQNEAQ (reference sequence). CDR3 length equals 15 residues. The CDR3 reads CASSLGQILNYGYTF. CDR3 sequence (DNA): TGTGCCAGCAGCCTTGGACAGATCCTAAACTATGGCTACACCTTC.

The chain is built from TRBV19 and TRBJ1-3, with 7 bases matching TRBD1. The V segment lost 3 bases and the J segment 2 bases; nucleotides outside the gene matches: 1. CDR1 LNHDA and CDR2 SQIVND come from the germline V gene (reference sequence). This CDR3 has 14 amino acids. For the CDR3, the DNA is TGTGCCAGTAGTATGGGGACAGCTGGAAACACCATATATTTT. Encoded protein: CASSMGTAGNTIYF.

This chain connects TRBV7-9 to TRBJ1-2; 7 nucleotides line up with TRBD1. CDR3 length equals 16 residues. Germline trimming cut 0 bases from V and 2 bases from J; bases unmatched to any gene: 6. CDR1 is SEHNR, CDR2 FQNEAQ, per germline (reference sequence). The CDR3 spells CASSLAYTDRNYGYTF. The CDR3 region has the DNA TGTGCCAGCAGCTTAGCTTATACGGACAGGAACTATGGCTACACCTTC.

This chain connects TRBV9 to TRBJ2-3; 7 bases fit TRBD2. Looked up from germline, CDR1 is SGDLS and CDR2 is YYNGEE. The CDR3 consists of 13 residues. Losses at the gene ends were 4 bases for V and 4 bases for J; bases not matched to a gene: 3. In nucleotides, the CDR3 is TGTGCCAGCAGCCGGGGGGACGCAGATACGCAGTATTTT. It codes for CASSRGDADTQYF.

The chain is built from TRBV7-6 and TRBJ1-6, with TRBD1 as a possible D gene (6 bases). From germline, CDR1 is SGHVS and CDR2 FNYEAQ. The CDR3 loop spans 14 amino acids. Trimming left V 3 bases short and J 13 bases short, with 16 bases between. The CDR3: CASSLGDNTAPLHF. The CDR3 nucleotides are TGTGCCAGCAGCTTGGGGGACAATACAGCGCCCCTCCACTTT.

V usage is TRBV4-3 and J usage is TRBJ2-7, with D possibly being TRBD2 (6 bases). V lost 1 base, J lost 2 bases, and 12 bases lay in between. Germline CDR1 LGHNA, CDR2 YSLEER. CDR3 length equals 15 residues. The CDR3, as DNA: TGCGCCAGCAGCCAAGGGGGGGTAAGGGCCTACGAGCAGTACTTC. Translation gives CASSQGGVRAYEQYF.

The chain has TRBV9 and TRBJ2-7, with no clear D. The CDR3 covers 15 residues. The ends were cut back, 0 bases at V and 2 bases at J, with 12 bases in the middle. Per the germline V gene, CDR1 is SGDLS and CDR2 is YYNGEE. This chain's CDR3 is CASSVALGPTYEQYF. Here the CDR3 DNA reads TGTGCCAGCAGCGTAGCACTGGGCCCGACCTACGAGCAGTACTTC.

This clone was detected only once. This chain links TRBV11-3 with TRBJ2-1; 7 bases are shared with TRBD1. Looked up from germline, CDR1 is SGHNT and CDR2 is YENEEA. This CDR3 region has 16 residues. The trim removed 3 bases at V and 0 bases at J, leaving 5 bases unmatched. Here the CDR3 DNA reads TGTGCCAGCAGCTTCGAGGGGGCGAGCTCCTACAATGAGCAGTTCTTC. Its protein product is CASSFEGASSYNEQFF.

This rearrangement joins TRBV19 to TRBJ1-6; the D gene is possibly TRBD1 (6 bases). Trimming left V 1 base short and J 7 bases short, with 11 bases between. Germline V CDR1 and CDR2: LNHDA, SQIVND (reference sequence). This CDR3 contains 15 residues. CDR3 region: CASSIVGTLNSPLHF. As DNA, the CDR3 is TGTGCCAGTAGTATAGTTGGGACACTAAATTCACCCCTCCACTTT.

This clone was seen a few times. The V and J genes are TRBV10-3 and TRBJ2-7; D unclear. Germline V gene lookup returns CDR1 ENHRY and CDR2 SYGVKD. Trimming stripped 1 base from V and 7 bases from J, with 8 bases between. The CDR3 has 12 residues. CDR3 region: CAISELSEEQYF. The CDR3 DNA sequence: TGTGCCATCAGTGAGTTAAGTGAGGAGCAGTACTTC.